This entry concerns a single T cell receptor (beta chain). Other nucleotide sequences from this sample produce the same CDR3. The CDR3 totals 14 residues. Germline values: CDR1 SQVTM, CDR2 ANQGSEA. The J segment lost 1 base and the V segment lost 6 bases, leaving 8 bases of the junction unmatched. Clones were sequenced by immunoSEQ multiplex PCR, and TCRdb holds only the in-frame ones, with some missing. Among 2 million to 3 million clones listed, under 95% were seen once. The sample originates from a study of shared clonotypes between healthy human individuals. The TCR sequence derives from a young man in good health. Some clones in this sample may be carry-over from other donors' samples. The chain is built from TRBV29-1 and TRBJ2-5; 7 nucleotides match TRBD1. The specimen was naive CD4+ T cells from PBMCs. Subset denoted: CD45RA+ positively selected. The chain's CDR3 is CSVVRDRVQETQYF. CDR3 sequence (DNA): TGCAGCGTGGTCCGTGACAGGGTCCAAGAGACCCAGTACTTC. Together with reference TRBV29-1 and TRBJ2-5, the CDR3 gives the full variable domain: SAVISQKPSRDICQRGTSLTIQCQVDSQVTMMFWYRQQPGQSLTLIATANQGSEATYESGFVIDKFPISRPNLTFSTLTVSNMSPEDSSIYLCSVVRDRVQETQYFGPGTRLLVL.